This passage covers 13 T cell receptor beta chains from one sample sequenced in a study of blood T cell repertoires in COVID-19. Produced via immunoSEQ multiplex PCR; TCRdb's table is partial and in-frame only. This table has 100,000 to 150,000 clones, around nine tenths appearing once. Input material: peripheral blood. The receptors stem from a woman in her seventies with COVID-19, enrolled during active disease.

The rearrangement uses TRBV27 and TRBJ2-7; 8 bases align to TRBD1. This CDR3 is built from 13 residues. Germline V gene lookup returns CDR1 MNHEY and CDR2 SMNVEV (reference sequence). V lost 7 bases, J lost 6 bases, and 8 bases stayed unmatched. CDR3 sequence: CASIPPGGAEQYF. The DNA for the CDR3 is TGTGCCAGCATTCCCCCAGGGGGCGCCGAGCAGTACTTC.

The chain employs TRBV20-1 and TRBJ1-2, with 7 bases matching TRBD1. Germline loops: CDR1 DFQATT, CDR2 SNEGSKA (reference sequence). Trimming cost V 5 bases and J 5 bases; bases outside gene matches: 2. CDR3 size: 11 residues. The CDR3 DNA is TGCAGTGCTGAGACAGGGTATGGCTACACCTTC. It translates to CSAETGYGYTF.

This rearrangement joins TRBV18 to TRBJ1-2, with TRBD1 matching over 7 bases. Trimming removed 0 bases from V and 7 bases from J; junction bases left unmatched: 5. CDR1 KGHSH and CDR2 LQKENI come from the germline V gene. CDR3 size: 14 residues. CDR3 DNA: TGTGCCAGCTCACCACCTAACAGGGGCCCTGGCTACACCTTC. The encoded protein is CASSPPNRGPGYTF. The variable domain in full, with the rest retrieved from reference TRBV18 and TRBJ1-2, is NAGVMQNPRHLVRRRGQEARLRCSPMKGHSHVYWYRQLPEEGLKFMVYLQKENIIDESGMPKERFSAEFPKEGPSILRIQQVVRGDSAAYFCASSPPNRGPGYTFGSGTRLTVV.

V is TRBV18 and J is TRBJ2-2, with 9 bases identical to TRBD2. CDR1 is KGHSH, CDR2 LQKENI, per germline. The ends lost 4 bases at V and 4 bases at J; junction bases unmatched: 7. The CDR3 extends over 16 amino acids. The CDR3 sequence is CASSLRLAGSTGELFF. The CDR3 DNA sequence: TGTGCCAGCTCACTACGTCTAGCGGGGTCCACCGGGGAGCTGTTTTTT. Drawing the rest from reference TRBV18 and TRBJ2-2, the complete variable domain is NAGVMQNPRHLVRRRGQEARLRCSPMKGHSHVYWYRQLPEEGLKFMVYLQKENIIDESGMPKERFSAEFPKEGPSILRIQQVVRGDSAAYFCASSLRLAGSTGELFFGEGSRLTVL.

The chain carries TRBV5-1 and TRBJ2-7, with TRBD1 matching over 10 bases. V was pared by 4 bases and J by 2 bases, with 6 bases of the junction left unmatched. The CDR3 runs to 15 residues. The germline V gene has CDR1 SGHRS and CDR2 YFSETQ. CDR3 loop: CASSPGTGVAYEQYF. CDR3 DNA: TGCGCCAGCAGCCCTGGGACAGGGGTTGCCTACGAGCAGTACTTC.

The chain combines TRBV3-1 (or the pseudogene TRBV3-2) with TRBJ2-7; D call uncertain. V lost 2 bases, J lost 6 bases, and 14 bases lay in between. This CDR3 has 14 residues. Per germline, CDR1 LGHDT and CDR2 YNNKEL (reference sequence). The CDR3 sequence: CASSQSLGASEQYF. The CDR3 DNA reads TGTGCCAGCAGCCAATCCCTTGGAGCATCCGAGCAGTACTTC.

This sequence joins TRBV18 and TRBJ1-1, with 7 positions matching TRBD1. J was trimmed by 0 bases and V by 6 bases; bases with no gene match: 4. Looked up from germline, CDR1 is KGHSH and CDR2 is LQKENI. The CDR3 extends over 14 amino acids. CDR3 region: CASSLGTVNTEAFF. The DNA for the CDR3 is TGTGCCAGCTCCCTCGGGACAGTGAACACTGAAGCTTTCTTT.

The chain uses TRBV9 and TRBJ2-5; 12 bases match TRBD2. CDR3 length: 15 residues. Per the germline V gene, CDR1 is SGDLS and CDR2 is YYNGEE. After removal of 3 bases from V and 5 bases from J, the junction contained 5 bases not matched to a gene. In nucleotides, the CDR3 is TGTGCCAGCAGCGCCAGGACTAGCGGGGCTGAGACCCAGTACTTC. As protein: CASSARTSGAETQYF.

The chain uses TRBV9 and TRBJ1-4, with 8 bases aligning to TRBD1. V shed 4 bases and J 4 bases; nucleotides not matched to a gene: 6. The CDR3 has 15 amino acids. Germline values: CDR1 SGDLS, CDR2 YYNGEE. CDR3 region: CASSPGDRYNEKLFF. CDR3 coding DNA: TGTGCCAGCAGCCCAGGGGACAGGTATAATGAAAAACTGTTTTTT.

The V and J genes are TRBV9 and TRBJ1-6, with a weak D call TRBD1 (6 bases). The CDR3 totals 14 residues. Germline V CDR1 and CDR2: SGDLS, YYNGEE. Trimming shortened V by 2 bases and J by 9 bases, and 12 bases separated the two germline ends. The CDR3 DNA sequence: TGTGCCAGCAGCGTCCAGGGGTCTAGTTCACCCCTCCACTTT. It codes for CASSVQGSSSPLHF.

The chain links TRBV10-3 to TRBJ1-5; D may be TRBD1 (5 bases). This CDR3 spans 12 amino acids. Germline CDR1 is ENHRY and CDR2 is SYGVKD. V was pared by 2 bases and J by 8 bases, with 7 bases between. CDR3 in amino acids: CAISEGGKPQHF. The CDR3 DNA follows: TGTGCCATCAGTGAGGGGGGGAAGCCCCAGCATTTT.

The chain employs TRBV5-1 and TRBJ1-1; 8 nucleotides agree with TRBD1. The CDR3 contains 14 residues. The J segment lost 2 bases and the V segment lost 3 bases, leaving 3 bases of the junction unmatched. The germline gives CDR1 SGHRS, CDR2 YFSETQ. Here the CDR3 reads CASSSSGGNTEAFF. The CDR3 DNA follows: TGCGCCAGCAGCTCATCAGGGGGCAACACTGAAGCTTTCTTT.

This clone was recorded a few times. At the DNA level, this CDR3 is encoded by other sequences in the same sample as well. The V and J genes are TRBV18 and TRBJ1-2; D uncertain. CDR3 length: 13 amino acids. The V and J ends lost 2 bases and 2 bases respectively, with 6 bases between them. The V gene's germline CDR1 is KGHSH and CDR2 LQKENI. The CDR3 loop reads CASSPTENYGYTF. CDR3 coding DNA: TGTGCCAGCTCACCAACAGAGAACTATGGCTACACCTTC.